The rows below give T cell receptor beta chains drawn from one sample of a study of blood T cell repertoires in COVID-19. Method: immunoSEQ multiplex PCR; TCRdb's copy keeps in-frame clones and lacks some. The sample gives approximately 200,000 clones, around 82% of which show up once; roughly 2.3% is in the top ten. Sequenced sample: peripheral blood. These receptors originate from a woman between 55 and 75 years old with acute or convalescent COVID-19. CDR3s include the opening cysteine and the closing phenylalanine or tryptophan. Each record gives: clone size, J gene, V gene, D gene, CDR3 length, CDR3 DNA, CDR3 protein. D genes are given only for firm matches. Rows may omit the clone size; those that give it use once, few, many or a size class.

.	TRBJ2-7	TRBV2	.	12	TGTGCCAGCAGTGAAACGGTCCACGAGCAGTACTTC	CASSETVHEQYF
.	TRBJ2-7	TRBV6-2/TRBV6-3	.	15	TGTGCCAGCAGTTCCGTGGGGGCGATCTCCTACGAGCAGTACTTC	CASSSVGAISYEQYF
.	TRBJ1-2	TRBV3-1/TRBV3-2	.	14	TGTGCCAGCAGCCAAGTTACAGGGCCGTATGGCTACACCTTC	CASSQVTGPYGYTF
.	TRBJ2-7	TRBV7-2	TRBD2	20	TGTGCCAGCAGCTTAGCCCGGGTTCAAGCGGGGGGCACCCCTCTCGACGAGCAGTACTTC	CASSLARVQAGGTPLDEQYF
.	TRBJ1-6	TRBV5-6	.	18	TGTGCCAGCAGCTTGGGACGGTGGGTTAGCGACGACAATTCACCCCTCCACTTT	CASSLGRWVSDDNSPLHF
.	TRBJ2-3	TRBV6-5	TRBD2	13	TGTGCCAGCAGCGGGGGGGGCATTAATACGCAGTATTTT	CASSGGGINTQYF
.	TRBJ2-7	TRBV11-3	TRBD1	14	TGTGCCAGCAGCCGGACAGGGAGCTCCTACGAGCAGTACTTC	CASSRTGSSYEQYF
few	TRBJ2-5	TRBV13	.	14	TGTGCCAGCAGCCTCCGGACTGCACAAGAGACCCAGTACTTC	CASSLRTAQETQYF
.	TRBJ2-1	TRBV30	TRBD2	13	TGTGCCTGGAGGACTAGCGGCTACAATGAGCAGTTCTTC	CAWRTSGYNEQFF
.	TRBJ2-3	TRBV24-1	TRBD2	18	TGTGCCACCAGTGAACTTGGACTAGCGGGGGATAGCACAGATACGCAGTATTTT	CATSELGLAGDSTDTQYF
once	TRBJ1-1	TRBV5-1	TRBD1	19	TGCGCCAGCAGCTTGGTGGCGGGGGTAGCGGGACAGGGAAACACTGAAGCTTTCTTT	CASSLVAGVAGQGNTEAFF
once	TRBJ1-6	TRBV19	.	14	TGTGCCAGTAGTATCGGGGGACTCAATTCACCCCTCCACTTT	CASSIGGLNSPLHF
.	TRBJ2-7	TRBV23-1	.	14	TGCGCCAGCAGTCACGGGAAACAGCGCTACGAGCAGTACTTC	CASSHGKQRYEQYF
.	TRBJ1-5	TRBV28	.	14	TGTGCCAGCAGTTTTGCCAGGGTCAATCAGCCCCAGCATTTT	CASSFARVNQPQHF
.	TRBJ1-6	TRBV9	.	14	TGTGCCAGCAGCGTAGATTCAGGGGCCGGAGCCCTCCACTTT	CASSVDSGAGALHF
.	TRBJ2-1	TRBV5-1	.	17	TGCGCCAGCAGCCCGCTGGGTCAGGCGGGTTTATCCAATGAGCAGTTCTTC	CASSPLGQAGLSNEQFF
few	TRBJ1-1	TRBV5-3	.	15	TGTGCCAGAGATCCAGACAGCATTCTAAACACTGAAGCTTTCTTT	CARDPDSILNTEAFF
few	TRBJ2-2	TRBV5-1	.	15	TGCGCCAGCAGCTTGTACTCGGGAATCACCGGGGAGCTGTTTTTT	CASSLYSGITGELFF